This TCR beta chain came from a study of T cell responses to AZD1222 COVID-19 vaccine. This clone is a singleton in its sample. Clones were read by immunoSEQ multiplex PCR, and TCRdb kept only the in-frame ones, dropping some. Here the sample spans about 220,000 clones, about 93% being singletons. With 1 base removed from V and 3 bases from J, the gap between germline ends came to 14 bases. The CDR3 consists of 16 residues. Germline assignment: CDR1 SGHDT and CDR2 YYEEEE. Here the sequenced sample was peripheral blood, taken on day 0 of MenACWY control vaccination. The source of this sequence is an adult in good health. This chain connects TRBV5-6 to TRBJ1-3; D remains ambiguous. This chain's CDR3 is CASSLRGAWSGNTIYF. The CDR3 nucleotides are TGTGCCAGCAGCTTGAGAGGCGCCTGGAGTGGAAACACCATATATTTT.